This passage covers 18 T cell receptor beta chains from one sample sequenced in a study of blood T cells in healthy people across ages. A second about 7 to 12 cycle PCR used barcoded and J-beta primers. TCRdb fed the 5' RACE reads into MiXCR, producing one record per CDR3 protein. The sample comprises hundreds of thousands of distinct CDR3 sequences, roughly 30% of which are singletons, and 15% to 19% rests with the top ten. The sample comprised blood. The receptor source for this set is a woman of 80 years or more in good health.

A remark on this clonotype: This sequence may be a read error, since a much larger clone differs from it by one base. The chain recombines TRBV6-6 with TRBJ2-5; TRBD2 matches 7 bases. TRBJ2-1 matches the DNA end more closely, so the J call is doubtful. Germline lookup yields CDR1 MNHNY and CDR2 SVGAGI (reference sequence). This CDR3 is 14 amino acids long. The CDR3 DNA reads as TGTGCCAGCAGTCAGGCTAGCGGACCAGAGACCCAGTTCTTC. As protein: CASSQASGPETQFF.

This clonotype has a handful of counts. This chain joins TRBV6-1 and TRBJ1-5; 8 nucleotides line up with TRBD1. Germline V gives CDR1 MNHNS, CDR2 SASEGT. The CDR3 extends over 16 amino acids. Trimming cost V 6 bases and J 0 bases; bases outside gene matches: 7. CDR3 nucleotide sequence: TGTGCCAGCAGATCCTTCAGGGGGCATAGCAATCAGCCCCAGCATTTT. This sequence encodes CASRSFRGHSNQPQHF.

This clonotype was observed many times. V gene TRBV24-1 combines with J gene TRBJ2-5; TRBD2 might be the D (7 bases). V lost 4 bases to trimming and J lost 1 base, with 18 bases between them. The CDR3 is 17 amino acids. CDR1 is KGHDR and CDR2 is SFDVKD in the germline V gene. The CDR3 DNA sequence: TGTGCCACCAGTGAGGGGAGGGGGGGCAGGGCCCAAGAGACCCAGTACTTC. Translated: CATSEGRGGRAQETQYF.

In its sample, this clonotype was seen a few times. The rearrangement uses TRBV9 and TRBJ1-4, with TRBD1 as a possible D gene (6 bases). Germline V CDR1 and CDR2: SGDLS, YYNGEE. The CDR3 spans 14 residues. V lost 0 bases and J lost 7, with 10 bases in between. Here the CDR3 reads CASSVGDKSEKLFF. DNA of the CDR3: TGTGCCAGCAGCGTAGGGGACAAGAGTGAAAAACTGTTTTTT.

CDR3 nucleotides: TGTGCCAGCATGAGGGACTACAGGGGCGAGCAGTACTTC. Translated, it gives CASMRDYRGEQYF. V and J are TRBV6-1 and TRBJ2-5; tentatively, D is TRBD1 or TRBD2 (7 bases each). The end of the DNA aligns better with TRBJ2-7, so the J call may be wrong. CDR1 is MNHNS, CDR2 SASEGT, per germline. This CDR3 contains 13 residues.

To note about this clonotype: This may stem from a read error, because a much larger clone lies one nucleotide away. This sequence joins TRBV5-1 and TRBJ2-5; D is perhaps TRBD1 or TRBD2 (5 bases each). CDR3 length equals 14 residues. Trimming removed 2 bases from V and 4 bases from J, with 12 bases in between. Germline CDR1 and CDR2: SGHRS and YFSETQ. The CDR3 sequence is CASSLLSRGETQYF. DNA for the CDR3: TGCGCCAGCAGCTTACTATCGAGGGGAGAGACCCAGTACTTC.

The genes are TRBV5-1 and TRBJ2-2; 7 positions agree with TRBD1. The germline V gene encodes CDR1 SGHRS and CDR2 YFSETQ. V lost 1 base and J lost 0; bases outside the gene matches: 3. This CDR3 is 16 amino acids long. CDR3 sequence reads: CASSLRGQANTGELFF. In DNA, the CDR3 is TGCGCCAGCAGCTTGCGCGGACAGGCGAACACCGGGGAGCTGTTTTTT. Filled out from reference TRBV5-1 and TRBJ2-2, the complete variable domain reads KAGVTQTPRYLIKTRGQQVTLSCSPISGHRSVSWYQQTPGQGLQFLFEYFSETQRNKGNFPGRFSGRQFSNSRSEMNVSTLELGDSALYLCASSLRGQANTGELFFGEGSRLTVL.

The chain has TRBV3-1 and TRBJ2-2; a possible D gene is TRBD1 (5 bases). V dropped 3 bases and J dropped 0 bases, with 8 bases sitting between them. The CDR3 contains 15 residues. CDR1 is LGHDT, CDR2 YNNKEL, per germline (reference sequence). As DNA, the CDR3 is TGTGCCAGCAGCCAGACAGTTTCGAACACCGGGGAGCTGTTTTTT. This gives the protein CASSQTVSNTGELFF.

This clonotype was counted many times. The rearrangement links TRBV7-2 to TRBJ2-7, with TRBD1 identical over 8 bases. CDR3 size: 16 residues. The germline CDR1 and CDR2 sequences are SGHTA and FQGNSA. After removal of 4 bases from V and 6 bases from J, the junction contained 14 bases not matched to a gene. The chain's CDR3 is CASSSQPSRTGSEQYF. The CDR3, as DNA: TGTGCCAGCAGCTCCCAACCTAGCAGGACAGGGAGCGAGCAGTACTTC.

The rearrangement uses TRBV7-9 and TRBJ2-1; the match to TRBD2 covers 8 bases. V lost 5 bases and J lost 8; bases outside the gene matches: 5. The CDR3 loop spans 13 amino acids. Germline V CDR1 and CDR2: SEHNR, FQNEAQ (reference sequence). This chain's CDR3 is CASSPGGGHEQFF. The CDR3 nucleotides are TGTGCCAGCAGCCCGGGGGGGGGGCATGAGCAGTTCTTC.

This clonotype was recorded many times. The CDR3 region has the DNA TGTGCCAGCAGCTTAATAATAAGGGCCAACGTCCTGACTTTC. This sequence encodes CASSLIIRANVLTF. V is TRBV7-2 and J is TRBJ2-6; the D is unclear. Germline V lookup: CDR1 SGHTA, CDR2 FQGNSA. This CDR3 spans 14 amino acids. V was shortened by 2 bases and J by 5 bases, with 7 bases between the two germline ends.

This clonotype was seen repeatedly, ten times or more. The rearrangement joins TRBV4-3 to TRBJ2-2; 7 nucleotides align to TRBD1. The CDR3 loop spans 18 amino acids. V was clipped by 8 bases and J by 4 bases; unmatched bases: 19. Germline CDR1 and CDR2: LGHNA and YSLEER. CDR3 sequence (DNA): TGCGCCAGCCCCCACGGGGAGACAGGGCCCGTTGGCACCGGGGAGCTGTTTTTT. Translating gives CASPHGETGPVGTGELFF.

This clonotype was counted between two and nine times. A much larger clonotype is one base distant, so this may be a read error. The rearrangement joins TRBV11-2 to TRBJ2-5; 8 bases agree with TRBD2. The ends lost 2 bases at V and 11 bases at J; junction bases unmatched: 19. The V gene's germline CDR1 is SGHAT and CDR2 FQNNGV. The CDR3 spans 17 residues. The CDR3: CASSLLAGLESYNEQYF. The CDR3 nucleotides read TGTGCCAGCAGCTTATTGGCGGGACTAGAGTCTTACAATGAGCAGTACTTC. Variable domain in full (rest from reference TRBV11-2 and TRBJ2-5): EAGVAQSPRYKIIEKRQSVAFWCNPISGHATLYWYQQILGQGPKLLIQFQNNGVVDDSQLPKDRFSAERLKGVDSTLKIQPAKLEDSAVYLCASSLLAGLESYNEQYFGPGTRLLVL.

The chain has TRBV6-1 and TRBJ1-1, with 9 positions matching TRBD1. Germline V gene sequence: CDR1 MNHNS, CDR2 SASEGT. V was clipped by 3 bases and J by 9 bases; unmatched bases: 11. CDR3 length: 15 residues. The CDR3 region is CASSDGQGTGSKAFF. CDR3 nucleotides: TGTGCCAGCAGTGATGGACAGGGGACCGGTAGTAAAGCTTTCTTT.

This clonotype was observed many times. The rearrangement joins TRBV24-1 to TRBJ2-5; weak D call: TRBD1 (6 bases). This CDR3 has 15 residues. The germline V gene encodes CDR1 KGHDR and CDR2 SFDVKD. Between the trimmed V and J ends, which lost 3 bases and 2 bases, there was a span of 12 bases. CDR3 sequence reads: CATSDPRDIQETQYF. The CDR3 DNA sequence: TGTGCCACCAGTGATCCCCGGGACATACAAGAGACCCAGTACTTC.

Comment on this clonotype: A read error may explain this, as a much larger clone is one base away. This CDR3 is CAGSPPSGDTSYNEQFF. The CDR3 region has the DNA TGTGCCGGCAGCCCACCTTCGGGGGACACGTCCTACAATGAGCAGTTCTTC. The chain links TRBV7-9 to TRBJ2-1; D may match TRBD1 or TRBD2 (6 bases each). The germline V gene has CDR1 SEHNR and CDR2 FQNEAQ (reference sequence). This CDR3 has 17 residues.

This clonotype was seen repeatedly, ten times or more. CDR3 nucleotides: TGCGCCAGCAGCTTGGACGAGTGGTCGGAGACCCAGTACTTC. It is translated as CASSLDEWSETQYF. V and J are TRBV5-1 and TRBJ2-5; D uncertain. CDR3 length equals 14 residues. Looked up from germline, CDR1 is SGHRS and CDR2 is YFSETQ. Trimming left V 0 bases short and J 5 bases short, with 11 bases between.

This clonotype was detected many times. This chain links TRBV5-1 with TRBJ2-7; possibly TRBD2 for D (6 bases). V lost 1 base to trimming and J lost 6 bases, with 11 bases between them. The CDR3 spans 13 residues. Germline V gene data show CDR1 as SGHRS and CDR2 as YFSETQ. CDR3 sequence reads: CASSLIAGSEQYF. The CDR3, as DNA: TGCGCCAGCAGCTTGATCGCGGGGTCCGAGCAGTACTTC.